This record covers a single TCR beta chain. The data belong to a study of blood T cell repertoires in COVID-19. Overall study context: Researchers got acute and convalescent COVID-19 samples from the United States, Italy and Spain.

Sequencing used immunoSEQ multiplex PCR; TCRdb keeps in-frame clones, though not all of them. Of tens of thousands of clones listed, over 70% are singletons. The V segment lost 0 bases and the J segment 1 base; nucleotides outside the gene matches: 2. This CDR3 is 15 amino acids long. Germline loops: CDR1 SGHRS, CDR2 YFSETQ. The sequence was obtained from a man aged 45-60 years with acute or convalescent COVID-19. The rearrangement uses TRBV5-1 and TRBJ2-3; the match to TRBD2 covers 7 bases. The sample taken for sequencing was peripheral blood. Here the CDR3 DNA reads TGCGCCAGCAGCTTGGATACTAGCGGCACAGATACGCAGTATTTT. It is translated as CASSLDTSGTDTQYF.